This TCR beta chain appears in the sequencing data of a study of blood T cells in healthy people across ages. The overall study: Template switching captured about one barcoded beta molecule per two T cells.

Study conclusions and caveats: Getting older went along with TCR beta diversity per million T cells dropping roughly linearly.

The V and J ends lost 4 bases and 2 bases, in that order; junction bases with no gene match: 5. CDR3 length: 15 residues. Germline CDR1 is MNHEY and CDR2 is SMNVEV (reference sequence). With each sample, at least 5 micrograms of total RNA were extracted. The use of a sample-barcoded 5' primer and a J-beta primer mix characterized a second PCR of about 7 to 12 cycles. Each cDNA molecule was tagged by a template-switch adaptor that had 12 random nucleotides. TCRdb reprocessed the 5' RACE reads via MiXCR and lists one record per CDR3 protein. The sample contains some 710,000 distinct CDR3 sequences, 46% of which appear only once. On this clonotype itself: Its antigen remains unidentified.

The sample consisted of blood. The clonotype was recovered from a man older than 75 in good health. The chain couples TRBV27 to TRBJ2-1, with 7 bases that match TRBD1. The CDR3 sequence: CASSSDREPYNEQFF. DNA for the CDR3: TGTGCCAGCAGTTCCGACAGGGAGCCCTACAATGAGCAGTTCTTC.